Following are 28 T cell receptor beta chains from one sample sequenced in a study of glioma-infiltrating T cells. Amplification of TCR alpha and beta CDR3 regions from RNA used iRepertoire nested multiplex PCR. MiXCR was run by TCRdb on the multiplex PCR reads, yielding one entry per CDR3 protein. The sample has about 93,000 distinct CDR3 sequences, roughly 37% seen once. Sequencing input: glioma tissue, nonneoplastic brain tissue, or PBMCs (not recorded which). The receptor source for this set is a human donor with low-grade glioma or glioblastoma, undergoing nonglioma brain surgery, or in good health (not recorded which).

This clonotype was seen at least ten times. The CDR3 DNA reads as TGCGCCAGCAGCTTGGGTAGCGGCTATTACAATGAGCAGTTCTTC. Protein: CASSLGSGYYNEQFF. The chain employs TRBV5-1 and TRBJ2-1, with D perhaps matching TRBD2 (6 bases). This CDR3 comprises 15 residues. V dropped 0 bases and J dropped 4 bases, with 11 bases sitting between them. CDR1 SGHRS and CDR2 YFSETQ come from the germline V gene.

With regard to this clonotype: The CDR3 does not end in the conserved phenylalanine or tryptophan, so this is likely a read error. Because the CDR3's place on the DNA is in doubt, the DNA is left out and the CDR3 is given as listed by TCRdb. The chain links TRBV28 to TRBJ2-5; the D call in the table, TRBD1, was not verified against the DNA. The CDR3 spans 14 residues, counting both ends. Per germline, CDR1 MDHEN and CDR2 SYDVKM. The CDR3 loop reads CASSGDREEETRYL.

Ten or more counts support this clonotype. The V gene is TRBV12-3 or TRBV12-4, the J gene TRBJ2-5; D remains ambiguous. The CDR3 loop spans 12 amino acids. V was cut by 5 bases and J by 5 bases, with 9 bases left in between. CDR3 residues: CASSDLSETQYF. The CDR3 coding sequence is TGTGCCAGCAGTGATCTTAGTGAGACCCAGTACTTC.

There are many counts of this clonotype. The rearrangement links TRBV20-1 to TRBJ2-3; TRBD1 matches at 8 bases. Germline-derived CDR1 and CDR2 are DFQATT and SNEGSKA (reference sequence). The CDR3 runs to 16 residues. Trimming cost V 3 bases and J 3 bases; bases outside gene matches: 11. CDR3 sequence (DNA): TGCAGTGCTAGTGGATATGGACAGGGAACGACAGATACGCAGTATTTT. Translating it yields CSASGYGQGTTDTQYF.

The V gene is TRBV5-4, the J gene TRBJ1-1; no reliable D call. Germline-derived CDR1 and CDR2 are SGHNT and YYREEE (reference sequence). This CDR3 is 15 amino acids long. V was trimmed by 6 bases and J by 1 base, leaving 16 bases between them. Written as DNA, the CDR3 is TGTGCCAGCACCCAGATAGAACATGGGAACACTGAAGCTTTCTTT. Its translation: CASTQIEHGNTEAFF.

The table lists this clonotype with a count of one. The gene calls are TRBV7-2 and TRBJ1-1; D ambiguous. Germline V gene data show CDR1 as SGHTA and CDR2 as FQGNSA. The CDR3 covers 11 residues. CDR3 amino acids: CVNSPGGRAFF. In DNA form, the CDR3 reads TGTGTCAACAGCCCCGGAGGTCGCGCTTTCTTT.

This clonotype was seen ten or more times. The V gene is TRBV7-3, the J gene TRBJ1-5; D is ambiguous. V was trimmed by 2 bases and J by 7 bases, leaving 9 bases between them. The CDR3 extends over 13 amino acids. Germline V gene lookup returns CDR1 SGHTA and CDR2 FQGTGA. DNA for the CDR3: TGTGCCAGCAGCTTATTCCCCGGACAGCCCCAGCATTTT. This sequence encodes CASSLFPGQPQHF.

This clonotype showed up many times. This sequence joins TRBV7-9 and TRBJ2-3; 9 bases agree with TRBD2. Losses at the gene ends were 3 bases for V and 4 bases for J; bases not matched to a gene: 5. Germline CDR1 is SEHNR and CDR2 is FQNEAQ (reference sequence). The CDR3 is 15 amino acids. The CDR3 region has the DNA TGTGCCAGCAGCTTGGCTAGCGGGATCGCAGATACGCAGTATTTT. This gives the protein CASSLASGIADTQYF. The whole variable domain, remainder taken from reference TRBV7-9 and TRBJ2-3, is DTGVSQNPRHKITKRGQNVTFRCDPISEHNRLYWYRQTLGQGPEFLTYFQNEAQLEKSRLLSDRFSAERPKGSFSTLEIQRTEQGDSAMYLCASSLASGIADTQYFGPGTRLTVL.

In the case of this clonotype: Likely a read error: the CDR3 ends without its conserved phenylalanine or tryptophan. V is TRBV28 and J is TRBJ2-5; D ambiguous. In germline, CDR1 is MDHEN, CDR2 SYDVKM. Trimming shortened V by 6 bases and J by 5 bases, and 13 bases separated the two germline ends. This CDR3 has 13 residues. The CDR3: CASSESRMETQYL. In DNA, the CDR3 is TGTGCCAGCAGCGAATCACGGATGGAGACCCAGTACCTC.

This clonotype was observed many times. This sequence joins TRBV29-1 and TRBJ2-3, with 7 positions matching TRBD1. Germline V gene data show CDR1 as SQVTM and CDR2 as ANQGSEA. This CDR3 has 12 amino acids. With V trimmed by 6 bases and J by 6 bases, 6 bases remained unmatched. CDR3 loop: CSVVTGVDTQYF. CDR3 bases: TGCAGCGTGGTCACAGGGGTGGATACGCAGTATTTT.

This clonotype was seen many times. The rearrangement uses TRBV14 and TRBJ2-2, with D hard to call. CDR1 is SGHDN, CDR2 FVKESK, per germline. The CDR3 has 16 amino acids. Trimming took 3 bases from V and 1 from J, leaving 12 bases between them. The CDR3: CASSQALGQNTGELFF. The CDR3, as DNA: TGTGCCAGCAGCCAGGCGTTGGGCCAGAACACCGGGGAGCTGTTTTTT.

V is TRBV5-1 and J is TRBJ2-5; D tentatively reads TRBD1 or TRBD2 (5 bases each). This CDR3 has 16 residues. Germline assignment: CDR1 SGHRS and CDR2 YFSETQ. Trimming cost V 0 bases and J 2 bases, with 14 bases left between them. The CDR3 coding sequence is TGCGCCAGCAGCTTGGTACCCGGGACCGCTCAAGAGACCCAGTACTTC. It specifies CASSLVPGTAQETQYF.

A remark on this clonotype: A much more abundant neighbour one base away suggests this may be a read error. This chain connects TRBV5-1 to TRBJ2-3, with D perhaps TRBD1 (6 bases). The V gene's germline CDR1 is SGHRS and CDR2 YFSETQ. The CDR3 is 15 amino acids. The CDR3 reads CASSLEGEGTNTQYF. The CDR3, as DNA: TGCGCCAGCAGCTTAGAGGGGGAAGGCACAAATACGCAGTATTTT. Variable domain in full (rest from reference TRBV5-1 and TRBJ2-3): KAGVTQTPRYLIKTRGQQVTLSCSPISGHRSVSWYQQTPGQGLQFLFEYFSETQRNKGNFPGRFSGRQFSNSRSEMNVSTLELGDSALYLCASSLEGEGTNTQYFGPGTRLTVL.

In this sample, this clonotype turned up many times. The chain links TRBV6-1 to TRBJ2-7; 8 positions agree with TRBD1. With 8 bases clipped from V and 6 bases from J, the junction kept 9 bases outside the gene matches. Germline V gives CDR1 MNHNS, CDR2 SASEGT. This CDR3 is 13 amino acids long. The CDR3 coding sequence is TGTGCCAGCTCGCGGGACAGGTCTTCCGAGCAGTACTTC. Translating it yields CASSRDRSSEQYF.

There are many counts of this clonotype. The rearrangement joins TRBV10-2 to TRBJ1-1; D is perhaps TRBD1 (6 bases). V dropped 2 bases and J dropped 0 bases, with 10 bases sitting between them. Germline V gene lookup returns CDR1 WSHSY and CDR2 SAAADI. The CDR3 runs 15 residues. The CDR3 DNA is TGCGCCAGCAGTGAGAGCAGGGGTCTGAACACTGAAGCTTTCTTT. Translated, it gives CASSESRGLNTEAFF.

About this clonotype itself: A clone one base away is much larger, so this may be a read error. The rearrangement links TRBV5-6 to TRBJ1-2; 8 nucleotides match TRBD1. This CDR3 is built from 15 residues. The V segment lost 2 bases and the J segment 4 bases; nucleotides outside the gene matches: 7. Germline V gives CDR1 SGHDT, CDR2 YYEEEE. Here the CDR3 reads CASSFQGAEAYGYTF. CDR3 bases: TGTGCCAGCAGCTTTCAGGGGGCAGAGGCCTATGGCTACACCTTC.

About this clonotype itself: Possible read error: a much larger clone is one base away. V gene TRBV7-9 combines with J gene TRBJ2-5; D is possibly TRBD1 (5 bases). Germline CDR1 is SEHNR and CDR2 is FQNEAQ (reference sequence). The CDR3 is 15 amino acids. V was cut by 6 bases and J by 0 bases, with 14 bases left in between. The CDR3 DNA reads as TGTGCCAGCAGACAGGACAACAACTACCAAGAGACCCAGTACTTC. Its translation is CASRQDNNYQETQYF.

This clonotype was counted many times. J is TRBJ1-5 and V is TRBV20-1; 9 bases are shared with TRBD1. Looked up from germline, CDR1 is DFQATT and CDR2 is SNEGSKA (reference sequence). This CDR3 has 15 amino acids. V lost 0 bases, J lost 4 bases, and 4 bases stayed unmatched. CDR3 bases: TGCAGTGCTAGAGATAGGGACAGGGTTAATCAGCCCCAGCATTTT. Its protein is CSARDRDRVNQPQHF.

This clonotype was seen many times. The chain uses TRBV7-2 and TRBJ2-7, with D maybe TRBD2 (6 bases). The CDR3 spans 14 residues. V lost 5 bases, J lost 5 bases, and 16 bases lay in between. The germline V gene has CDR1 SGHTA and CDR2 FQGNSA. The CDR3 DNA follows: TGTGCCAGCAGCAGAGATCGACTAGTTCACGAGCAGTACTTC. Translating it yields CASSRDRLVHEQYF.

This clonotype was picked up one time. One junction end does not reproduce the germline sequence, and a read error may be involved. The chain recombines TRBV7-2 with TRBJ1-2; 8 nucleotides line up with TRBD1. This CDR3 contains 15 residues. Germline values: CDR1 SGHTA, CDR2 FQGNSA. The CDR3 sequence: CASKGGSGGFYDYTF. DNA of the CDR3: TGTGCCAGCAAAGGAGGGTCAGGGGGCTTCTATGACTACACCTTC.

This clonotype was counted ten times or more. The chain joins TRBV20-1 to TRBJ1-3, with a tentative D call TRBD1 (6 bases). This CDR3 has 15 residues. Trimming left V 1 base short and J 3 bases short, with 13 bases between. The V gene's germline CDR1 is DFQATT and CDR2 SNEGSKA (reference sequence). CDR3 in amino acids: CSARAGAALGNTIYF. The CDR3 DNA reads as TGCAGTGCTAGAGCAGGGGCCGCGCTTGGAAACACCATATATTTT.

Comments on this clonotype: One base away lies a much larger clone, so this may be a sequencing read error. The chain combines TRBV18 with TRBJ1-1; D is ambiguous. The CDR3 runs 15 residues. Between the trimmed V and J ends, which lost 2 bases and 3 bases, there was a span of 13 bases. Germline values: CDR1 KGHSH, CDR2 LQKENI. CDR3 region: CASSPFSVSDTEAFF. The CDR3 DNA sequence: TGTGCCAGCTCACCATTTTCTGTGTCCGACACTGAAGCTTTCTTT.

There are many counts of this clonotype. The CDR3 DNA sequence: TGTGCCAGCAGCCCCCTAGGGGCGTCAGATGAGCAGTTCTTC. This codes for CASSPLGASDEQFF. The V gene is TRBV7-8, the J gene TRBJ2-1; a possible D gene is TRBD1 (5 bases). The CDR3 loop spans 14 amino acids. Trimming pared 5 bases from V and 8 bases from J, leaving 16 bases between. Germline V gene sequence: CDR1 SGHVS, CDR2 FQNEAQ.

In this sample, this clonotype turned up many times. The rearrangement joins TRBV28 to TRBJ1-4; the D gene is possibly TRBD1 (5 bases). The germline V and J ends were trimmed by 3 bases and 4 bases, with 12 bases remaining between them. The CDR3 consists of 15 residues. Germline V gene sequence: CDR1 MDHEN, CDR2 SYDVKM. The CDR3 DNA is TGTGCCAGCAGTTTCCTGGGAGGGGTTAATGAAAAACTGTTTTTT. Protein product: CASSFLGGVNEKLFF.

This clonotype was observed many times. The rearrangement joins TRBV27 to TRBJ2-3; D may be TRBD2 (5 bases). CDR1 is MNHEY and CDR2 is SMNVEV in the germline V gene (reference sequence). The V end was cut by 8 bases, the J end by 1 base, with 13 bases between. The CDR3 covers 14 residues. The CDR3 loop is CASQLSGGTDTQYF. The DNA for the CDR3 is TGTGCCAGCCAGTTAAGCGGAGGCACAGATACGCAGTATTTT.

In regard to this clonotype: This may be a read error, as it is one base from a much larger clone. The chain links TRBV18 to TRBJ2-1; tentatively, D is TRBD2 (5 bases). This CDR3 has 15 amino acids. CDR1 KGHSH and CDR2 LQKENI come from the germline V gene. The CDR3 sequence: CASSPIGGEYNGQFF. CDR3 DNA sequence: TGTGCCAGCTCACCAATAGGTGGGGAGTACAATGGGCAGTTCTTC.

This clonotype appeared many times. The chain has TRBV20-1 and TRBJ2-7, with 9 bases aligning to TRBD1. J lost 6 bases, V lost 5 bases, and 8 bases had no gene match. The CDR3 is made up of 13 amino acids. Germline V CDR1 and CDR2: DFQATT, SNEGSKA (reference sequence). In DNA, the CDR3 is TGCAGTGCTCCCCATCGACAGGGGGGCGAGCAGTACTTC. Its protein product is CSAPHRQGGEQYF.

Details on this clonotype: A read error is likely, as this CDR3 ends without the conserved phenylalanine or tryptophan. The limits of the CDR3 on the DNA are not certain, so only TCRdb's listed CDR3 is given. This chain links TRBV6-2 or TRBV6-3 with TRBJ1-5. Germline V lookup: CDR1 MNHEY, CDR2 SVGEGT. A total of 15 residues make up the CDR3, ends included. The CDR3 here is CASSYGEQFNQPRHL.